This T cell receptor beta chain originates from a study of OX40 agonist ivuxolimab in advanced cancers. Study information: Mean age around 60 years, range about 20 to 79; roughly 82% male. General study findings and limits: In CD8+ T cells, expanded clones were on average more numerous than in CD4+. Relatively little clonal expansion, among the lowest observed, appeared in partial responders at 0.1-3.0 mg/kg.

Clones were read by immunoSEQ multiplex PCR, and TCRdb kept only the in-frame ones, dropping some. Among tens of thousands of clones listed, 92% were seen once. The CDR3 runs to 14 residues. Germline V gene sequence: CDR1 LNHDA, CDR2 SQIVND (reference sequence). Trimming cost V 5 bases and J 6 bases, with 14 bases left between them. On this clone: Its antigen is still unknown.

The source material was CD4+ or CD8+ T cells sorted from blood, sampled in a trial of the OX40 agonist ivuxolimab. This clonotype was sampled from an adult with an advanced solid tumor such as melanoma, head and neck, liver or kidney cancer. The chain links TRBV19 to TRBJ1-5; a weak D match, TRBD1 (5 bases). CDR3 in DNA: TGTGCCAGTAGTCCCGAAGGGGTTAGTCAGCCCCAGCATTTT. It translates to CASSPEGVSQPQHF. Combining the CDR3 with reference TRBV19 and TRBJ1-5 gives the whole variable domain DGGITQSPKYLFRKEGQNVTLSCEQNLNHDAMYWYRQDPGQGLRLIYYSQIVNDFQKGDIAEGYSVSREKKESFPLTVTSAQKNPTAFYLCASSPEGVSQPQHFGDGTRLSIL.